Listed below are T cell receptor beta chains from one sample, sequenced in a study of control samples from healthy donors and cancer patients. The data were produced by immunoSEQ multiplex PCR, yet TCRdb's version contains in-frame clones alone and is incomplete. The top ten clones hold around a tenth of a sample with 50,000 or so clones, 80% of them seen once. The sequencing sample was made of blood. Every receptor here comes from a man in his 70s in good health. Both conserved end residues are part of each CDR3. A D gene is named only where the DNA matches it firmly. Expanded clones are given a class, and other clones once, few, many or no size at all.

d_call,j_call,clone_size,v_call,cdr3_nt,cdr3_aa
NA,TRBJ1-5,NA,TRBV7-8,TGTGCCAGCAGCCTAAGAGGAGGTGATCAGCCCCAGCATTTT,CASSLRGGDQPQHF
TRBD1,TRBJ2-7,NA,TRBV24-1,TGTGCCACCAGTGAAGGTGGGACAGGGGCCTACGAGCAGTACTTC,CATSEGGTGAYEQYF
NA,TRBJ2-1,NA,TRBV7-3,TGTGCCAGCAGCTTAATGTTCGGCACTAACAATGAGCAGTTCTTC,CASSLMFGTNNEQFF
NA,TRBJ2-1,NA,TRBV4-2,TGTGCCAGCAGCCAAGTGCCGGGGGAGCAGTTCTTC,CASSQVPGEQFF
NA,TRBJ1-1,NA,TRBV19,TGTGCCAGTAGTATAACCATCAGTAACACTGAAGCTTTCTTT,CASSITISNTEAFF
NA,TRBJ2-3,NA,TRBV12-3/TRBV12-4,TGTGCCAGCAGTTTTGACGGTTTCAAGAAGTATTTT,CASSFDGFKKYF
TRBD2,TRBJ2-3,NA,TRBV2,TGTGCCAGCAGTGCTAGCGGGGGGGACACAGATACGCAGTATTTT,CASSASGGDTDTQYF
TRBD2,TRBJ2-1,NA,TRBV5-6,TGTGCCAGCAGCCTGACTAGCGGGAGGGCCTCTAACCAGGGATGCGAGCAGTTCTTC,CASSLTSGRASNQGCEQFF
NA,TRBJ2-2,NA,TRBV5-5,TGTGCCAGCAGCTCTACTCTTCCGGGACCACGCACCGGGGAGCTGTTTTTT,CASSSTLPGPRTGELFF
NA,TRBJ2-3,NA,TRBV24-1,TGTGCCACCAGTGATTTGTATAGCGGAAGCACAGATACGCAGTATTTT,CATSDLYSGSTDTQYF
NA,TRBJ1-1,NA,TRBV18,TGTGCCAGCTCACCACAGGGGAACACTGAAGCTTTCTTT,CASSPQGNTEAFF
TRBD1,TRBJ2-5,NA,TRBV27,TGTGCCAGCAGTTCCATCGGGACAGTTCAAGAGACCCAGTACTTC,CASSSIGTVQETQYF
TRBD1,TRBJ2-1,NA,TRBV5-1,TGCGCCAGCAGTGGACAGGGATCATTCAATGAGCAGTTCTTC,CASSGQGSFNEQFF
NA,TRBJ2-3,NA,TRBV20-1,TGCAGTGCTAGAGATTATACGCAGTATTTT,CSARDYTQYF
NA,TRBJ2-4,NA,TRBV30,TGTGCCTGGAGTGGACAGCGTATCATTCAGTACTTC,CAWSGQRIIQYF
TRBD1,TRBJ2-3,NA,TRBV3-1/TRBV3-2,TGTGCCAGCAGTTTTACAGGGGGCACAGATACGCAGTATTTT,CASSFTGGTDTQYF
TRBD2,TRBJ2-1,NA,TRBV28,TGTGCCAGCAGAAGCCCCCCGGCTAGCGGTTACAATGAGCAGTTCTTC,CASRSPPASGYNEQFF
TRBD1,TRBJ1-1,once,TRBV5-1,TGCGCCAGCAGCCTGAACAGGGGCACCCAGAACACTGAAGCTTTCTTT,CASSLNRGTQNTEAFF
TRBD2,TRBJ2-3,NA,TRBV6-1,TGTGCCAGCAGTGAAGGTCCGGGACTAGCGGGGTCCTTT,CASSEGPGLAGSF
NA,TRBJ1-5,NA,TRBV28,TGTGCCAGCAGTTCCCCACCTTCGGGGGGATGGTTGAATCAGCCCCAGCATTTT,CASSSPPSGGWLNQPQHF
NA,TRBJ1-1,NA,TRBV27,TGTGCCAGCAGCTACGGGGGGGCGTGGCTCACTGAAGCTTTCTTT,CASSYGGAWLTEAFF
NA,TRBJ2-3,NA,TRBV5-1,TGCGCCAGCAGCTTGGTTCAGGTAACTGATACGCAGTATTTT,CASSLVQVTDTQYF
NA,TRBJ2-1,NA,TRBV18,TGTGCCAGCTCACCTGGCCAGGCCCCCGGGGGTGAGCAGTTCTTC,CASSPGQAPGGEQFF
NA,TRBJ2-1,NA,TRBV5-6,TGTGCCAGCAGCGCGGGGACAGCTCTTATGGACAATGAGCAGTTCTTC,CASSAGTALMDNEQFF
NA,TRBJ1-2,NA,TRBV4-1,TGCGCCAGCAGCCCCGTCCGACGGCCAGACTATGGCTACACCTTC,CASSPVRRPDYGYTF
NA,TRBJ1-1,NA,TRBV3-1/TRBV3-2,TGTGCCAGCAGCCTGTCGGCAGGGTTGACTGAAGCTTTCTTT,CASSLSAGLTEAFF
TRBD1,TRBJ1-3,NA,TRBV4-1,TGCGCCAGCAGCCGTCCGGGACAGACTGGAAACACCATATATTTT,CASSRPGQTGNTIYF
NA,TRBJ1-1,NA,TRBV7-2,TGTGCCAGCAGACGGGAGGTGAACACTGAAGCTTTCTTT,CASRREVNTEAFF
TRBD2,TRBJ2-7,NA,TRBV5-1,TGCGCCAGCAGCCCGGGACTAGCGGGAGATGACGAGCAGTACTTC,CASSPGLAGDDEQYF
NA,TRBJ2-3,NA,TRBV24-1,TGTGCCACCAGTCCGGCAGGGGCCGGACGAGATACGCAGTATTTT,CATSPAGAGRDTQYF
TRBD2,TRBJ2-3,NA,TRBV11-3,TGTGCCAGCAGCTCTCGGGTACTAGCGGACCAATGGGGAGATACGCAGTATTTT,CASSSRVLADQWGDTQYF
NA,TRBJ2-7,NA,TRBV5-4,TGTGCCAGCAGCTTTCGGAGCTCCTACGAGCAGTACTTC,CASSFRSSYEQYF